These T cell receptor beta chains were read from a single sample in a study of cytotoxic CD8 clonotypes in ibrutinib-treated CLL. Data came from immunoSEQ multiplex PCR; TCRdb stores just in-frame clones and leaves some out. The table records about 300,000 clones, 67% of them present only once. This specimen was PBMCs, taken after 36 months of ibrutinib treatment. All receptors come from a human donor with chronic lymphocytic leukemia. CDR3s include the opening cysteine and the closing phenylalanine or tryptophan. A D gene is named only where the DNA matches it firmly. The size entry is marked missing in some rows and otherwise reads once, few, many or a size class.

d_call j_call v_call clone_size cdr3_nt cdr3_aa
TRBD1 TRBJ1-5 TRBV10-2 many TGCGCCAGCAGTGAGACCAGGGGGAAGCAGCCCCAGCATTTT CASSETRGKQPQHF
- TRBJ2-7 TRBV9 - TGTGCCAGCAGCGTAGCTACAGCAAGCTCCTACGAGCAGTACTTC CASSVATASSYEQYF
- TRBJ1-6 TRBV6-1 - TGTGCCATCGCCCCACTGGGACCTAATTCACCCCTCCACTTT CAIAPLGPNSPLHF
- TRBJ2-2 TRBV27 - TGTGCCAGCAGCGCCGGACAAAGCACCGGGGAGCTGTTTTTT CASSAGQSTGELFF
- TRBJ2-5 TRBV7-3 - TGTGCCAGCAGCCTTAACTGGGAGGAGACCCAGTACTTC CASSLNWEETQYF
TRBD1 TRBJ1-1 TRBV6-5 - TGTGCCAGCAGTGCCACAGGGGGCGCAGGCACTGAAGCTTTCTTT CASSATGGAGTEAFF
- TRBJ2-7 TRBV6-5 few TGTGCCAGCGGGCGTCGCGAGCAGTACTTC CASGRREQYF
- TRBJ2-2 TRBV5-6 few TGTGCCAGCAGCTTTCTGGGGGAGCCCACCGGGGAGCTGTTTTTT CASSFLGEPTGELFF
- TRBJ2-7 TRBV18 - TGTGCCAGCTCACCAGGTGCAGGCAGTTCCTACGAGCAGTACTTC CASSPGAGSSYEQYF
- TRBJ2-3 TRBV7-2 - TGTGCCAGCAGCTTAGAACTACCTCACACAGATACGCAGTATTTT CASSLELPHTDTQYF
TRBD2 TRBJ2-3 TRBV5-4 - TGTGCCAGCAGCTCACCCGGGACTAGCGGGGGGTTCGGTACGCAGTATTTT CASSSPGTSGGFGTQYF
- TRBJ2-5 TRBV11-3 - TGTGCCAGCAGCTTTGGCCCTCAAGAGACCCAGTACTTC CASSFGPQETQYF
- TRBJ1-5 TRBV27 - TGTGCCAGCAGTTTAAGGGCCGAGTATCAGCCCCAGCATTTT CASSLRAEYQPQHF
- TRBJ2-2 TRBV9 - TGTGCCAGCAGCGTAGACAGGACGAACACCGGGGAGCTGTTTTTT CASSVDRTNTGELFF
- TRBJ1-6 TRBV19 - TGTGCCAGTAGGGCAGGAGAGTATTCACCCCTCCACTTT CASRAGEYSPLHF
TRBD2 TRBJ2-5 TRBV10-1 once TGCGCCAGCAGCTCGGGAGGCCGGGAGACCCAGTACTTC CASSSGGRETQYF
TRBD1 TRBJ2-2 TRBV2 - TGTGCCAGCAGTGACGGGACAGGGGTTGACACCGGGGAGCTGTTTTTT CASSDGTGVDTGELFF
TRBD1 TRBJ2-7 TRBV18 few TGTGCCAGCTCACTCCGGACTTGGACAGGGTCCTACGAGCAGTACTTC CASSLRTWTGSYEQYF
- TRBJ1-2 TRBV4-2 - TGTGCCAGCAGCCAAAAATTCGAGGGATTGGTCGATGGCTACACCTTC CASSQKFEGLVDGYTF
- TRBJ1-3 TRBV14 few TGTGCCAGCAGCCAAGGGCCTCAGGAGTATGGAAACACCATATATTTT CASSQGPQEYGNTIYF
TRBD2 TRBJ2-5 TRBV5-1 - TGCGCCAGCAGCTTGGTTCTCGCGGGACTAGCGGCGGAGACCCAGTACTTC CASSLVLAGLAAETQYF
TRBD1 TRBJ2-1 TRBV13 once TGTGCCAGCAGCCCAGGGGGTCAGGCGAATGAGCAGTTCTTC CASSPGGQANEQFF
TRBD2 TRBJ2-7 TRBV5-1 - TGCGCCAGCCAGGAAGGTAGCGGGTGGAACTACGAGCAGTACTTC CASQEGSGWNYEQYF
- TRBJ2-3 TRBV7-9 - TGTGCCAGCAGCCATGTGCGGCGGGGCTCCCTGGGCACAGATACGCAGTATTTT CASSHVRRGSLGTDTQYF
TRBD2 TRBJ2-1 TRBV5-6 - TGTGCCAGCAGCGCGAGCGGGAGGGCCATCAATGAGCAGTTCTTC CASSASGRAINEQFF
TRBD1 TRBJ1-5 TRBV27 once TGTGCCAGCAGTTTATCGTTGCCAAAGGGGGACAGGCGGTGCCATCAGCCCCAGCATTTT CASSLSLPKGDRRCHQPQHF
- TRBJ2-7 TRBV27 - TGTGCCAGCAGTAGACTCCCCTCCTACGAGCAGTACTTC CASSRLPSYEQYF
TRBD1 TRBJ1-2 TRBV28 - TGTGCCAGTAGGACAGGGTCTCCCAACGGGCGCGGCTACACCTTC CASRTGSPNGRGYTF
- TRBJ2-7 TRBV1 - TGCACCAGCAGCCAAGATCGACTAGCGTACTCCTACGAGCAGTACTTC CTSSQDRLAYSYEQYF
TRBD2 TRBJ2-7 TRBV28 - TGTGCCAGCAGTGCGGGAGGGCCGAGTCCTTGGGAGCAGTACTTC CASSAGGPSPWEQYF
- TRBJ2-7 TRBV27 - TGTGCCAGCAGTTCCGGGGTAGTACCTTACGAGCAGTACTTC CASSSGVVPYEQYF
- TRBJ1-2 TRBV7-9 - TGTGCCAGCAGCTTAGAACAGGTCAATGGCTACACCTTC CASSLEQVNGYTF
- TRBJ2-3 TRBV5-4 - TGTGCCAGCAGCTTGCTTGGGGATACGGATACGCAGTATTTT CASSLLGDTDTQYF
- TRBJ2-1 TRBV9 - TGTGCCAGCGGAGGCGCCAATGAGCAGTTCTTC CASGGANEQFF
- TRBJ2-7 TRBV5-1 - TGCGCCAGCAGGAGCACGTTCCGGGAGCAGTACTTC CASRSTFREQYF
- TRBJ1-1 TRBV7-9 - TGTGCCAGCAGCTACGCGGGGGGAGAAGCTTTCTTT CASSYAGGEAFF
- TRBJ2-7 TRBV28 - TGTGCCAGCTGGCAGGGGGGCGAGCAGTACTTC CASWQGGEQYF
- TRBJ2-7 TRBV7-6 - TGTGCCAGCAGCTTACGCGCCGCAGGAGACCTCGACGAGCAGTACTTC CASSLRAAGDLDEQYF
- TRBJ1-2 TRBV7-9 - TGTGCCAGTGGTCCTGGGCCAGCCATCTATGGCTACACCTTC CASGPGPAIYGYTF
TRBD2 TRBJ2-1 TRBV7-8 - TGTGCCAGCAGCTTAGTTGTGGGGGGGATATACAATGAGCAGTTCTTC CASSLVVGGIYNEQFF